Below are 15 T cell receptor beta chains sequenced from a single sample in a study of cytomegalovirus exposure and HLA in healthy donors. Primers: 60 Vbeta forward and 13 Jbeta reverse. The assay was immunoSEQ multiplex PCR, and TCRdb's table has in-frame clones only and misses some. This specimen shows some 52,000 clones; the ten leading clones hold about 12%. The sequenced material came from PBMCs. These receptors were taken from a woman aged 55-75 years in good health and CMV-seropositive.

The chain employs TRBV5-1 and TRBJ2-7; D is possibly TRBD1 (6 bases). CDR1 is SGHRS, CDR2 YFSETQ, per germline. The CDR3 runs 15 residues. Trimming left V 1 base short and J 2 bases short, with 13 bases between. The CDR3 DNA reads TGCGCCAGCAGCTTGCAGGACAGTTCCCCCTACGAGCAGTACTTC. Translating it yields CASSLQDSSPYEQYF.

Points on this clone: Germline and junction disagree at one end, which may indicate a read error. This CDR3 is also generated by other DNA sequences in the sample. The rearrangement uses TRBV9 and TRBJ1-6; a possible D gene is TRBD1 (5 bases). In germline, CDR1 is SGDLS, CDR2 YYNGEE. This CDR3 has 17 amino acids. The CDR3 bases are TGTGCCAGCAGCGGCGGGGCGGATACCGAGGGGTATTCACCCCTACACTTT. It specifies CASSGGADTEGYSPLHF.

Comments on this clone: The missing conserved phenylalanine or tryptophan at the end of this CDR3 makes a read error likely. The chain has TRBV29-1 and TRBJ1-2; 7 bases line up with TRBD1. The CDR3 runs 12 residues. V shed 4 bases, J shed 2 bases, and the junction held 1 base outside the gene matches. Germline CDR1 SQVTM, CDR2 ANQGSEA. CDR3 protein: CSVATGNYGYTS. In nucleotides, the CDR3 is TGCAGCGTTGCGACAGGGAACTATGGCTACACCTCC.

The chain has TRBV5-1 and TRBJ1-5; no definite D call. V was trimmed by 0 bases and J by 6 bases, leaving 7 bases between them. CDR1 and CDR2 from the germline V gene are SGHRS and YFSETQ. The CDR3 covers 13 residues. CDR3 protein: CASSLGEGQPQHF. CDR3 DNA: TGCGCCAGCAGCTTGGGAGAGGGTCAGCCCCAGCATTTT.

As regards this clone: One junction end disagrees with the germline gene, perhaps due to a read error. The chain carries TRBV5-6 and TRBJ1-1, with D maybe TRBD1 (6 bases). The germline V gene encodes CDR1 SGHDT and CDR2 YYEEEE. This CDR3 is built from 13 residues. The CDR3 DNA reads as TGTGCCTCCCAGCCGCAGGGGCGCATTGAAGATTTCTTT. As protein: CASQPQGRIEDFF.

The V call is TRBV5-1, the J call TRBJ2-1; a weak D match, TRBD2 (5 bases). The CDR3 consists of 14 residues. CDR1 and CDR2 from the germline V gene are SGHRS and YFSETQ. V lost 4 bases and J lost 4, with 12 bases in between. The CDR3 spells CASSARTGYNEQFF. CDR3 nucleotide sequence: TGCGCCAGCAGCGCCAGGACGGGATACAATGAGCAGTTCTTC.

This chain connects TRBV28 to TRBJ1-4, with 8 bases matching TRBD1. The V gene's germline CDR1 is MDHEN and CDR2 SYDVKM. CDR3 length: 20 residues. V shed 4 bases and J 0 bases; nucleotides not matched to a gene: 16. CDR3 region: CASSSPLGGQAFATNEKLFF. In DNA form, the CDR3 reads TGTGCCAGCAGTTCCCCCCTGGGGGGACAGGCCTTCGCAACTAATGAAAAACTGTTTTTT. The entire variable domain, with the rest obtained from reference TRBV28 and TRBJ1-4, is as follows: DVKVTQSSRYLVKRTGEKVFLECVQDMDHENMFWYRQDPGLGLRLIYFSYDVKMKEKGDIPEGYSVSREKKERFSLILESASTNQTSMYLCASSSPLGGQAFATNEKLFFGSGTQLSVL.

The gene calls are TRBV5-6 and TRBJ2-1; D remains ambiguous. CDR3 length: 15 residues. Germline V gene sequence: CDR1 SGHDT, CDR2 YYEEEE. V lost 2 bases, J lost 6 bases, and 15 bases lay in between. The CDR3 DNA reads TGTGCCAGCAGCTTCCGCCCTCGTCCTAGCAATGAGCAGTTCTTC. The encoded protein is CASSFRPRPSNEQFF. Drawing the rest from reference TRBV5-6 and TRBJ2-1, the complete variable domain is DAGVTQSPTHLIKTRGQQVTLRCSPKSGHDTVSWYQQALGQGPQFIFQYYEEEERQRGNFPDRFSGHQFPNYSSELNVNALLLGDSALYLCASSFRPRPSNEQFFGPGTRLTVL.

This chain's CDR3 is CASSLEGAIVTNEKLFF. CDR3 sequence (DNA): TGTGCCAGCAGCTTAGAGGGGGCTATCGTAACTAATGAAAAACTGTTTTTT. The chain carries TRBV7-2 and TRBJ1-4, with 7 bases lining up with TRBD1. This CDR3 has 17 residues. V lost 1 base and J lost 1; bases outside the gene matches: 6. Germline CDR1 SGHTA, CDR2 FQGNSA.

This chain uses TRBV5-1 with TRBJ1-2, with 8 bases identical to TRBD1. The CDR3 loop spans 13 amino acids. Per germline, CDR1 SGHRS and CDR2 YFSETQ. Trimming took 4 bases from V and 8 from J; bases not matched to a gene: 7. The CDR3 sequence: CASSPDRGGGYTF. CDR3 DNA sequence: TGCGCCAGCAGCCCCGACAGGGGAGGCGGCTACACCTTC.

The rearrangement joins TRBV9 to TRBJ2-7, with TRBD2 matching 13 bases. The CDR3 runs 16 residues. Germline CDR1 SGDLS, CDR2 YYNGEE. With 0 bases clipped from V and 5 bases from J, the junction kept 5 bases outside the gene matches. In DNA form, the CDR3 reads TGTGCCAGCAGCGTAGGTGGGACTAGCGGGATGAACGAGCAGTACTTC. The encoded protein is CASSVGGTSGMNEQYF.

The chain recombines TRBV6-1 with TRBJ1-2; tentative D call: TRBD1 (5 bases). CDR3 size: 12 residues. CDR1 is MNHNS and CDR2 is SASEGT in the germline V gene. The V and J ends lost 6 bases and 7 bases respectively, with 12 bases between them. CDR3 sequence (DNA): TGTGCCAGCAGCGCCTCGGGGGGTGGCTACACCTTC. It translates to CASSASGGGYTF.

The genes are TRBV5-1 and TRBJ1-1, with D possibly matching TRBD1 (5 bases). V shed 4 bases and J shed 0 bases, with 13 bases lying between them. The CDR3 contains 15 residues. Germline V gene data show CDR1 as SGHRS and CDR2 as YFSETQ. Here the CDR3 reads CASSDHGTMNTEAFF. DNA for the CDR3: TGCGCCAGCAGCGACCACGGGACTATGAACACTGAAGCTTTCTTT.

As to this clone: This CDR3 is also generated by other DNA sequences in the sample. CDR3: CASSFGREAFF. CDR3 in DNA: TGTGCCAGCAGCTTTGGCCGAGAAGCTTTCTTT. This chain connects TRBV7-2 to TRBJ1-1; D is uncertain. The CDR3 contains 11 residues. The germline gives CDR1 SGHTA, CDR2 FQGNSA. Between the trimmed V and J ends, which lost 3 bases and 8 bases, there was a span of 7 bases.

The rearrangement links TRBV5-1 to TRBJ2-4; tentative D call: TRBD2 (7 bases). V lost 3 bases to trimming and J lost 9 bases, with 13 bases between them. The length of the CDR3 is 13 residues. The germline gives CDR1 SGHRS, CDR2 YFSETQ. CDR3 protein: CASSYEGGGIQYF. As DNA, the CDR3 is TGCGCCAGCAGCTATGAGGGAGGGGGCATTCAGTACTTC.